This paragraph covers one T cell receptor beta chain sequence. It has no known antigen specificity. No base qualities exist here, and no much larger clone lies one base off it. Peripheral blood CD8+ and CD4+ T cells from healthy donors, Susac syndrome patients and multiple sclerosis patients were profiled by high-throughput TCR beta sequencing. Treatment-naive patients with stable or active relapsing-remitting disease fulfilling revised McDonald criteria were used as multiple sclerosis controls. Bulk CD8+ and CD4+ T cells were purified magnetically by negative isolation, whereas CD8+ TEMRA cells were enriched by FACS. Blood was collected in EDTA tubes and processed within 24 hours, with PBMCs isolated through density gradient centrifugation. PBMCs intended for TCR sequencing were cryopreserved in liquid nitrogen and were subsequently thawed in a 37 degrees C water bath. The sorted or isolated CD4+, CD8+ and CD8+ TEMRA cells reached a purity of at least 90%.

The germline V gene provides CDR1 SQVTM and CDR2 ANQGSEA. The cysteine opens and the phenylalanine closes a CDR3 of 14 amino acids. Of the read, only the CDR3 DNA is kept; its 42 bases are in frame from base 1. V sheds 7 bases and J sheds 1 base, leaving 16 bases between their ends. RNA was extracted using the RNeasy kit, and roughly 0.5 to 1 microgram was reverse transcribed with random hexamers. The immunoSEQ multiplex PCR assay, covering 54 Vbeta and 13 Jbeta segments, was used to amplify TCR beta CDR3 regions. To correct PCR amplification bias, a synthetic template baseline was used for both primer optimization and computational correction. As for the original processing: Reads were annotated to V, D and J genes according to IMGT and were analyzed with immunoSEQ Analyzer, with only productive sequences retained. Clonality was calculated as one minus the Shannon entropy normalized by log2 of the number of productive unique sequences. For each patient and control, public and private clones were evaluated within the 100 most prevalent clones. Clones were defined as Susac-specific if absent from the healthy and MS cohorts, from 1052 published viral clones and from other ImmuneACCESS disease sequences. Starting from the raw public reads, TCRdb applied fastp trimming at Q25, assembled clones with MiXCR and retained in-frame beta chains. Records with the same CDR3 protein are collapsed into one entry carrying the most frequent genes and DNA. The V and J calls follow TCRdb's processing rather than the paper's. The sample table contains 250,000 or so distinct CDR3 sequences; only one count was recorded for roughly 95% of them. In total, the top ten clones hold 0.06% to 0.08% of the sample.

The sample comes from a study of CD8 T cells in Susac syndrome (dated by TCRdb to the late 2010s). For the wider study: Repertoire sequencing was used to test whether CD8+ T cell activation and differentiation in Susac syndrome was antigen driven. Results and caveats for the whole study, not just this receptor: The number of individuals in the TCR sequencing and HLA analysis was acknowledged as relatively small.

This clonotype was sampled from a human donor with multiple sclerosis. The chain joins TRBV29-1 to TRBJ1-2; TRBD1 is perhaps the D gene, given 6 matching bases. Material: CD4+ T cells from PBMCs. The CDR3 has the sequence CSARGGSRNYGYTF. The DNA reads TGCAGCGCCCGGGGGGGCAGCCGTAACTATGGCTACACCTTC. Supplemented by the reference TRBV29-1 and TRBJ1-2 proteins around the CDR3, the complete variable domain is SAVISQKPSRDICQRGTSLTIQCQVDSQVTMMFWYRQQPGQSLTLIATANQGSEATYESGFVIDKFPISRPNLTFSTLTVSNMSPEDSSIYLCSARGGSRNYGYTFGSGTRLTVV.